This T cell receptor (beta chain) was profiled in a study of lymphopenia after photon versus proton radiotherapy. Findings and limits, study-wide: Larger post-nadir TCR diversity loss correlated inversely with survival in deceased patients. Photon-treated patients lost naive T cells and TCR diversity; proton-treated stayed stable.

In regard to this clone: Antigen specificity is unknown.

Looked up from germline, CDR1 is SGHTA and CDR2 is FQGNSA. The junction had 8 bases not matched to a gene; V was cut back by 6 bases and J by 5 bases. This CDR3 contains 15 residues. Using immunoSEQ multiplex PCR, the repertoire was profiled, and TCRdb retains in-frame clones only, with some absent. The sample lists about 26,000 clones; approximately 85% were seen once. The rearrangement uses TRBV7-2 and TRBJ2-2; TRBD2 matches at 8 bases. The source is a man aged 25-45 years with gastric cancer. Here the sequenced sample was peripheral blood, taken from a patient treated with photon-based radiotherapy. The CDR3 spells CASSRDIAGTGELFF. CDR3 coding DNA: TGTGCCAGCAGTCGAGATATAGCGGGGACCGGGGAGCTGTTTTTT.